This is a list of T cell receptor beta chains from one sample in a study of T cell responses to AZD1222 COVID-19 vaccine. Produced via immunoSEQ multiplex PCR; TCRdb's table is partial and in-frame only. The table has about 140,000 clones, 88% seen once. The material sequenced was peripheral blood, taken 28 days after the second AZD1222 dose. The receptor source for this set is an adult who received the AZD1222 COVID-19 vaccine. CDR3s include the opening cysteine and the closing phenylalanine or tryptophan. The D gene is left open where the match is weak. Where a row states a size, it is once, few, many or the class of an expanded clone; other rows omit it.

d_call: TRBD1; j_call: TRBJ2-1; v_call: TRBV18; clone_size: few; cdr3_nt: TGTGCCAGCTCACCGGGACAGTACAATGAGCAGTTCTTC; cdr3_aa: CASSPGQYNEQFF
d_call: -; j_call: TRBJ2-7; v_call: TRBV6-2/TRBV6-3; clone_size: -; cdr3_nt: TGTGCCAGCAGTCATCCCTCAGGATCCGAGCAGTACTTC; cdr3_aa: CASSHPSGSEQYF
d_call: -; j_call: TRBJ1-2; v_call: TRBV28; clone_size: -; cdr3_nt: TGTGCCAGCGCGAATTTAGTTTATACGGGTGGCTACACCTTC; cdr3_aa: CASANLVYTGGYTF
d_call: TRBD1; j_call: TRBJ2-2; v_call: TRBV5-1; clone_size: few; cdr3_nt: TGCGCCAGCAGCTTGGGGGACAGGGCAACGGCCGGGGAGCTGTTTTTT; cdr3_aa: CASSLGDRATAGELFF
d_call: -; j_call: TRBJ1-1; v_call: TRBV6-6; clone_size: few; cdr3_nt: TGTGCCAGCAGTCCTCCAGGGGCGAAGACTGAAGCTTTCTTT; cdr3_aa: CASSPPGAKTEAFF
d_call: TRBD1; j_call: TRBJ1-2; v_call: TRBV6-2/TRBV6-3; clone_size: -; cdr3_nt: TGTGCCAGCAGCCGACAGGGTCGTGGCTACACCTTC; cdr3_aa: CASSRQGRGYTF
d_call: -; j_call: TRBJ1-5; v_call: TRBV2; clone_size: -; cdr3_nt: TGTGCCAGCAGTGAAGCGCAGTGGGGGATGGTCCAGGGTTTGAGTCTTAATCAGCCCCAGCATTTT; cdr3_aa: CASSEAQWGMVQGLSLNQPQHF
d_call: -; j_call: TRBJ1-6; v_call: TRBV28; clone_size: once; cdr3_nt: TGTGCCAGCAGTAATAATTCACCCCTCCACTTT; cdr3_aa: CASSNNSPLHF
d_call: -; j_call: TRBJ2-7; v_call: TRBV4-3; clone_size: -; cdr3_nt: TGCGCCAGCAGCCAAAAGGGAGGTTGGGCGGCCGAGCAGTACTTC; cdr3_aa: CASSQKGGWAAEQYF
d_call: -; j_call: TRBJ1-2; v_call: TRBV25-1; clone_size: -; cdr3_nt: TGTGCCAGCAGAGTCTATGGCTACACCTTC; cdr3_aa: CASRVYGYTF
d_call: -; j_call: TRBJ2-3; v_call: TRBV28; clone_size: -; cdr3_nt: TGTGCCAGCAGGTACAGGGCTGGTACGCAGTATTTT; cdr3_aa: CASRYRAGTQYF
d_call: TRBD1; j_call: TRBJ1-2; v_call: TRBV6-2/TRBV6-3; clone_size: -; cdr3_nt: TGTGCCAGCAGTTACCCCCGGGACAGTGACCACTATGGCTACACCTTC; cdr3_aa: CASSYPRDSDHYGYTF
d_call: TRBD1; j_call: TRBJ2-7; v_call: TRBV7-2; clone_size: -; cdr3_nt: TGTGCCAGCAGCTCTCCGGGACAGGGCCGCGAGCAGTACTTC; cdr3_aa: CASSSPGQGREQYF
d_call: -; j_call: TRBJ1-1; v_call: TRBV28; clone_size: once; cdr3_nt: TGTGCCAGCAGTTTTCCGATCCTGGGCAGGTTGAACACTGAAGCTTTCTTT; cdr3_aa: CASSFPILGRLNTEAFF
d_call: TRBD2; j_call: TRBJ2-7; v_call: TRBV28; clone_size: -; cdr3_nt: TGTGCCAGCAATCTTAGCGGGGGAAGCTCCTACGAGCAGTACTTC; cdr3_aa: CASNLSGGSSYEQYF
d_call: -; j_call: TRBJ2-7; v_call: TRBV19; clone_size: -; cdr3_nt: TGTGCCAGTAGTATTGGAGGGATGAGCTACGAGCAGTACTTC; cdr3_aa: CASSIGGMSYEQYF
d_call: -; j_call: TRBJ1-6; v_call: TRBV7-3; clone_size: -; cdr3_nt: TGTGCCAGCAGCTTAACTGCTTCCGATTCACCCCTCCACTTT; cdr3_aa: CASSLTASDSPLHF
d_call: -; j_call: TRBJ2-1; v_call: TRBV18; clone_size: -; cdr3_nt: TGTGCCAGCTCACCCCTCGGGCAGAGCTCCTACAATGAGCAGTTCTTC; cdr3_aa: CASSPLGQSSYNEQFF
d_call: -; j_call: TRBJ1-2; v_call: TRBV10-2; clone_size: few; cdr3_nt: TGCGCCAGCAGTGGCCCCGGCTACACCTTC; cdr3_aa: CASSGPGYTF
d_call: -; j_call: TRBJ1-4; v_call: TRBV30; clone_size: -; cdr3_nt: TGTGCCTTGGATTTTGGAAAACTGTTTTTT; cdr3_aa: CALDFGKLFF
d_call: TRBD1; j_call: TRBJ1-6; v_call: TRBV5-1; clone_size: -; cdr3_nt: TGCGCCAGCAGCTCCGGGACAGGGTCTTCACCCCTCCACTTT; cdr3_aa: CASSSGTGSSPLHF
d_call: TRBD2; j_call: TRBJ2-1; v_call: TRBV3-1/TRBV3-2; clone_size: -; cdr3_nt: TGTGCCAGCAGCCGGTCTAGCGGGAGCTCCTACAATGAGCAGTTCTTC; cdr3_aa: CASSRSSGSSYNEQFF
d_call: TRBD1; j_call: TRBJ1-5; v_call: TRBV10-3; clone_size: few; cdr3_nt: TGTGCCACCACCCAGGGGGATCAGCCCCAGCATTTT; cdr3_aa: CATTQGDQPQHF
d_call: TRBD1; j_call: TRBJ2-4; v_call: TRBV29-1; clone_size: -; cdr3_nt: TGCAGCGTCATGACAGGGACGGCCAAAAACATTCAGTACTTC; cdr3_aa: CSVMTGTAKNIQYF
d_call: TRBD2; j_call: TRBJ2-1; v_call: TRBV6-4; clone_size: -; cdr3_nt: TGTGCCAGCTCCAGAGCGGGGGGATATAATGAGCAGTTCTTC; cdr3_aa: CASSRAGGYNEQFF
d_call: TRBD1; j_call: TRBJ1-2; v_call: TRBV28; clone_size: once; cdr3_nt: TGTGCCAGCAGCCCCGCCCCGGGACAGGGTATCCATGGCTACACCTTC; cdr3_aa: CASSPAPGQGIHGYTF
d_call: -; j_call: TRBJ1-4; v_call: TRBV5-1; clone_size: once; cdr3_nt: TGCGCCAGCAGCTTGGGTATGGTGCCCGCAACTAATGAAAAACTGTTTTTT; cdr3_aa: CASSLGMVPATNEKLFF
d_call: -; j_call: TRBJ1-2; v_call: TRBV6-5; clone_size: -; cdr3_nt: TGTGCCAGCAGCGCCACGCGCGGCTACACCTTC; cdr3_aa: CASSATRGYTF
d_call: -; j_call: TRBJ1-2; v_call: TRBV27; clone_size: -; cdr3_nt: TGTGCCAGCCGGGACGGGACTAACTATGGCTACACCTTC; cdr3_aa: CASRDGTNYGYTF
d_call: -; j_call: TRBJ2-1; v_call: TRBV27; clone_size: -; cdr3_nt: TGTGCCAGCAGGGGTAACTACAATGAGCAGTTCTTC; cdr3_aa: CASRGNYNEQFF
d_call: -; j_call: TRBJ1-3; v_call: TRBV7-2; clone_size: -; cdr3_nt: TGTGCCAGCAGCAGCGGGGGAAACACCATATATTTT; cdr3_aa: CASSSGGNTIYF
d_call: -; j_call: TRBJ2-3; v_call: TRBV13; clone_size: -; cdr3_nt: TGTGCCAGCAGCGGATCCGGGACAACATTCACAGATACGCAGTATTTT; cdr3_aa: CASSGSGTTFTDTQYF
d_call: -; j_call: TRBJ2-3; v_call: TRBV7-3; clone_size: -; cdr3_nt: TGTGCCAGCAGCTCGGGGCAAGACACAGATACGCAGTATTTT; cdr3_aa: CASSSGQDTDTQYF
d_call: TRBD1; j_call: TRBJ1-2; v_call: TRBV4-3; clone_size: -; cdr3_nt: TGCGCCAGCAGCCAAAAGGACAGGGGCTATGGCTACACCTTC; cdr3_aa: CASSQKDRGYGYTF
d_call: -; j_call: TRBJ2-6; v_call: TRBV7-9; clone_size: -; cdr3_nt: TGTGCCAGCGCCTCTGGGGCCAACGTCCTGACTTTC; cdr3_aa: CASASGANVLTF
d_call: -; j_call: TRBJ1-2; v_call: TRBV7-9; clone_size: -; cdr3_nt: TGTGCCAGCAGCTTAGGCCGGGGTTCCTATGGCTACACCTTC; cdr3_aa: CASSLGRGSYGYTF
d_call: -; j_call: TRBJ2-3; v_call: TRBV20-1; clone_size: -; cdr3_nt: TGCAGTGCTCGTCCTCGAGATACGCAGTATTTT; cdr3_aa: CSARPRDTQYF
d_call: TRBD1; j_call: TRBJ1-2; v_call: TRBV5-1; clone_size: -; cdr3_nt: TGCGCCAGCAGCTTGGGTCGACAGGGGCTCGGTGGCTACACCTTC; cdr3_aa: CASSLGRQGLGGYTF
d_call: TRBD1; j_call: TRBJ1-5; v_call: TRBV19; clone_size: few; cdr3_nt: TGTGCCAGCAAGGGACAGTCCTGGCAGCCCCAGCATTTT; cdr3_aa: CASKGQSWQPQHF
d_call: -; j_call: TRBJ1-2; v_call: TRBV6-2/TRBV6-3; clone_size: -; cdr3_nt: TGTGCCAGCAGTTACCCGTATGGCTACACCTTC; cdr3_aa: CASSYPYGYTF
d_call: TRBD2; j_call: TRBJ2-1; v_call: TRBV6-5; clone_size: -; cdr3_nt: TGTGCCAGCAGTTCCAGAAGCGGGGGCCTAGGGAATGAGCAGTTCTTC; cdr3_aa: CASSSRSGGLGNEQFF
d_call: -; j_call: TRBJ1-1; v_call: TRBV6-5; clone_size: -; cdr3_nt: TGTGCCAGCAGTTACGTCAGTTATATGAACACTGAAGCTTTCTTT; cdr3_aa: CASSYVSYMNTEAFF
d_call: TRBD1; j_call: TRBJ1-5; v_call: TRBV3-1/TRBV3-2; clone_size: -; cdr3_nt: TGTGCCAGCAGCCAGACCGGGACAGACCCATATAGCAATCAGCCCCAGCATTTT; cdr3_aa: CASSQTGTDPYSNQPQHF
d_call: -; j_call: TRBJ2-7; v_call: TRBV28; clone_size: -; cdr3_nt: TGTGCCAGCAGTCAGGGGGGGGACAGAAACACCTACGAGCAGTACTTC; cdr3_aa: CASSQGGDRNTYEQYF
d_call: -; j_call: TRBJ1-2; v_call: TRBV19; clone_size: -; cdr3_nt: TGTGCCAGTAGTATAGAGGACGGGAGCCCCTATGGCTACACCTTC; cdr3_aa: CASSIEDGSPYGYTF
d_call: TRBD2; j_call: TRBJ2-1; v_call: TRBV29-1; clone_size: once; cdr3_nt: TGCAGCGTCTCACTAGCGGGGGGCCTAACCACCTACAATGAGCAGTTCTTC; cdr3_aa: CSVSLAGGLTTYNEQFF
d_call: -; j_call: TRBJ2-7; v_call: TRBV2; clone_size: -; cdr3_nt: TGTGCCAGCAGCCGAGCAGGGGGGAACGAGCAGTACTTC; cdr3_aa: CASSRAGGNEQYF
d_call: TRBD2; j_call: TRBJ2-7; v_call: TRBV11-2; clone_size: -; cdr3_nt: TGTGCCAGCAGCCTGGGACTAGCGGGTGTCTACGAGCAGTACTTC; cdr3_aa: CASSLGLAGVYEQYF
d_call: TRBD2; j_call: TRBJ2-3; v_call: TRBV5-4; clone_size: -; cdr3_nt: TGTGCCAGCAGCTTGGTCACGGGGGGGGCAGATACGCAGTATTTT; cdr3_aa: CASSLVTGGADTQYF
d_call: -; j_call: TRBJ2-2; v_call: TRBV9; clone_size: few; cdr3_nt: TGTGCCAGCAGCCCGACGGCAGGGGCCCCCACCGGGGAGCTGTTTTTT; cdr3_aa: CASSPTAGAPTGELFF
d_call: TRBD1; j_call: TRBJ1-6; v_call: TRBV27; clone_size: -; cdr3_nt: TGTGCCAGCAGTCCCCGTAGGGGGCGCTTAGGAGGATCACCCCTCCACTTT; cdr3_aa: CASSPRRGRLGGSPLHF
d_call: TRBD1; j_call: TRBJ2-7; v_call: TRBV28; clone_size: -; cdr3_nt: TGTGCCAGCAGCATACGACAGGGGGCATGGTCCTACGAGCAGTACTTC; cdr3_aa: CASSIRQGAWSYEQYF
d_call: TRBD1; j_call: TRBJ2-3; v_call: TRBV19; clone_size: -; cdr3_nt: TGTGCCAGTAGTCCGGGACAGGGCCCAGATACGCAGTATTTT; cdr3_aa: CASSPGQGPDTQYF
d_call: -; j_call: TRBJ1-6; v_call: TRBV5-1; clone_size: -; cdr3_nt: TGCGCCAGCAGCTTTGATTCTGTGAGGGAGTCACCCCTCCACTTT; cdr3_aa: CASSFDSVRESPLHF
d_call: TRBD2; j_call: TRBJ2-3; v_call: TRBV28; clone_size: -; cdr3_nt: TGTGCCAGCAGTTTACTCCTAGCGGGAGCAGATACGCAGTATTTT; cdr3_aa: CASSLLLAGADTQYF
d_call: TRBD1; j_call: TRBJ1-2; v_call: TRBV28; clone_size: -; cdr3_nt: TGTGCCAGCAGTCGGGGAGGGGACAGAAACTATGGCTACACCTTC; cdr3_aa: CASSRGGDRNYGYTF
d_call: -; j_call: TRBJ1-4; v_call: TRBV28; clone_size: -; cdr3_nt: TGTGCCAGCAGACTATCGGCGGGGCGACTGTTTTTT; cdr3_aa: CASRLSAGRLFF